The source of this T cell receptor (beta chain) is a study of PD-L1 blockade in urothelial cancer (dated by TCRdb to about 2017). In terms of the full investigation: Every patient began therapy in 2014 and was given atezolizumab 1,200 mg intravenously every 3 weeks. Pretreatment tumor samples, along with matched peripheral blood collected serially before and after atezolizumab treatment, underwent TCR sequencing. Twenty-five of 29 patients were males with bladder-origin urothelial cancer, and about 65% of the roughly 30 reported a prior smoking history. Somatic, immune and clinical correlates of response to PD-L1 blockade with atezolizumab in urothelial cancer were the focus of an exploratory multi-omic analysis. An ECOG performance status of 0 or 1 was recorded for the patients, and 0 to 3 prior chemotherapy regimens had been received by the patients. Blood samples gave a median of about 150,000 T cells and some 83,000 unique TCRs, with a median clonality of approximately 0.08. Progression-free survival longer than 6 months counted as durable clinical benefit, and TCR features were additionally tested against both progression-free and overall survival. In the same patients who had TCR sequencing, pretreatment tumors also underwent whole exome sequencing and RNA sequencing. Under ten patients achieved durable clinical benefit and roughly 20 did not. Blood samples were analyzed at two time points: 3 weeks after treatment start (second dose) and 6 weeks after treatment start. Twenty-nine patients had pretreatment blood TCR-seq, about 25 had at least one posttreatment blood collection, and about 25 had tumor TCR-seq. The research as a whole found: Among patients with durable benefit, tumor-associated TCR clones showed greater expansion in peripheral blood 3 weeks after treatment started (n of about 20, p = 0.022). Improved progression-free and overall survival was associated with having pretreatment peripheral blood TCR clonality below the median. Because of the small sample size (n ≈ 28) and the many exploratory analyses performed, the results are intended to be regarded as hypothesis-generating.

Synthetic TCR analog templates were spiked into each PCR to estimate absolute template abundance from read counts. The immunoSEQ assay was used to amplify TCRbeta CDR3 regions from genomic DNA with bias-controlled V and J gene primers. Rearranged TCRbeta segments were sequenced at approximately 20X coverage. On the authors' methods: Sequencing errors were corrected by clustering, and CDR3s were annotated against IMGT so that V, D and J genes could be assigned. Downstream analyses used only productive TCRbeta rearrangements, leaving out any out-of-frame or stop-codon sequences. Clonality was computed as one minus Shannon entropy normalized by the log of the number of unique productive sequences. Clones differing between time points or between blood and tumor were identified by Fisher's exact test with Benjamini-Hochberg correction at adjusted p below 0.01. Sourced from immuneACCESS, this table was stored by TCRdb with only in-frame sequences that have V and J called. A share of the clones is absent; for the studies checked, an unresolved V gene accounts for under half, and the remainder has no known explanation. V and J calls and clone size are those listed in that table; D and trimming were worked out from the DNA. The sample data list around 82,000 clones, and around 84% of these were observed just once. The top ten constitute roughly 2% of the sample.

For CDR1 and CDR2, the germline V gene (reference sequence) lists SSHAT and FNYEAQ. V is pruned by 1 base and J by 5 bases, leaving 4 bases of the junction without a gene match. Including cysteine and phenylalanine, the CDR3 has 15 amino acids. Only the CDR3 portion is preserved as DNA: 45 bases, with reading frame beginning at the first base. The time point tag for this specimen amounts to: pretreatment peripheral blood. The cohort comprised nearly 30 patients with locally advanced or metastatic urothelial carcinoma treated at Memorial Sloan Kettering on a trial protocol. Peripheral blood mononuclear cells were collected pretreatment and during treatment, with between 1 and 8 total time points per patient. The Qiagen DNeasy Blood extraction kit was used to purify genomic DNA from total PBMCs and tumor samples. PBMCs were collected pretreatment and during treatment, and were isolated and stored as previously described.

Turning to this clone: The clone's antigen remains unknown. No base quality values were provided; no much bigger clone lies one nucleotide off.

Material: PBMCs, obtained around atezolizumab (anti-PD-L1) treatment. The V and J segments used are TRBV7-7 and TRBJ2-5, with TRBD1 matching 10 junction bases. The receptor comes from a man aged 55 to 69 with urothelial cancer. Here the CDR3 is given as CASSLGRTGGETQYF. The DNA is as follows: TGTGCCAGCAGCTTAGGACGGACAGGGGGTGAGACCCAGTACTTC.